The sequence of this T cell receptor beta chain was determined in a study of cytomegalovirus exposure and HLA in healthy donors. In the PCR, 60 Vbeta and 13 Jbeta primers were used. Using immunoSEQ multiplex PCR, the repertoire was profiled, and TCRdb retains in-frame clones only, with some absent. Found here are 82,000 or so clones, roughly a tenth of them singletons; the top ten hold approximately 23%. The germline gives CDR1 LNHDA, CDR2 SQIVND (reference sequence). The V end was cut by 0 bases, the J end by 1 base, with 7 bases between. This CDR3 comprises 15 residues. General study points: The investigators catalogued some 160 TCR beta chains as cytomegalovirus-associated. A link between a missense DCLRE1C variant and TCR beta V- and J-gene trimming emerged from a later analysis. Whilst most TCR sequences proved rare, a subset of public TCRs occurred across many donors. Analyzed later, most CMV-associated TCR beta chains appeared HLA-restricted.

Only a few counts were recorded for this clone. Its antigen is still unknown. This receptor was obtained from a man between 60 and 75 years old in good health and CMV-seropositive. Sequencing input: PBMCs. J is TRBJ1-5 and V is TRBV19; D gene unclear. The CDR3 region is CASSIDELSNQPQHF. Here the CDR3 DNA reads TGTGCCAGTAGTATAGATGAGTTGAGCAATCAGCCCCAGCATTTT.